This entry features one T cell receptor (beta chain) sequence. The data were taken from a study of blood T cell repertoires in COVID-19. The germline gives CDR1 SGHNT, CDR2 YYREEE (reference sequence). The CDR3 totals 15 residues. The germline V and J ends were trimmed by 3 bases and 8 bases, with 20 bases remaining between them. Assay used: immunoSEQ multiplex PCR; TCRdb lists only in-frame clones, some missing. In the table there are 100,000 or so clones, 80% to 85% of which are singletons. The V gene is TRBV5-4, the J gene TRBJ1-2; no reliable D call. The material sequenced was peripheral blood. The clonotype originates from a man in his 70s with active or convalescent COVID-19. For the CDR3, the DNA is TGTGCCAGCAGCTGGGCAGCCGGGGTAAAGGGCGGCTACACCTTC. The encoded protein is CASSWAAGVKGGYTF.